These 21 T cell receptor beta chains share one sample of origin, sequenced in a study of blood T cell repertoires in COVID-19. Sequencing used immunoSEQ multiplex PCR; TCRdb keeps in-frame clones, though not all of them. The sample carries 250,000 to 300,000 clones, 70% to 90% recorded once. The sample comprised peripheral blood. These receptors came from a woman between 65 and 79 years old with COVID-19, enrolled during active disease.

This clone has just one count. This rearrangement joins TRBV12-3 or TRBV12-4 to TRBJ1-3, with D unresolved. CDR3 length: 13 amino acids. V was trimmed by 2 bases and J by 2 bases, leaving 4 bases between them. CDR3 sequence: CASSLSTGNTIYF. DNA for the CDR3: TGTGCCAGCAGTTTATCCACTGGAAACACCATATATTTT.

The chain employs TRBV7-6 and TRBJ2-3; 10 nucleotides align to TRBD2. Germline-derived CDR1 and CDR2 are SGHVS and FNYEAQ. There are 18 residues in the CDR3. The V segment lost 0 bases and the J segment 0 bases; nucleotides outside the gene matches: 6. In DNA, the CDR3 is TGTGCCAGCAGCTTAGCTAGCGGGGGGACTACTAGCACAGATACGCAGTATTTT. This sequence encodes CASSLASGGTTSTDTQYF. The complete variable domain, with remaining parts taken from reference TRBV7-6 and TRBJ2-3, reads GAGVSQSPRYKVTKRGQDVALRCDPISGHVSLYWYRQALGQGPEFLTYFNYEAQQDKSGLPNDRFSAERPEGSISTLTIQRTEQRDSAMYRCASSLASGGTTSTDTQYFGPGTRLTVL.

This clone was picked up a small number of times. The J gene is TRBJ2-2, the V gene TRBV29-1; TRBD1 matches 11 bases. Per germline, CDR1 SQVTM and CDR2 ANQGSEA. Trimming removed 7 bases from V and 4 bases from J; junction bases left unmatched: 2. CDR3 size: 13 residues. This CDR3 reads CSGTGGVTGELFF. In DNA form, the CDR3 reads TGCAGCGGGACAGGGGGCGTCACCGGGGAGCTGTTTTTT.

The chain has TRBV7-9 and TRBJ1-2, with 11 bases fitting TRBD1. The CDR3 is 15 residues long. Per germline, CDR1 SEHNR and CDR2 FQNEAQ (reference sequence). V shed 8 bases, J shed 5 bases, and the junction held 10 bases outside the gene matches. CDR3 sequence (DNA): TGTGCCAGCGACCTGGTGGGACAGGGGGTTTATGGCTACACCTTC. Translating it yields CASDLVGQGVYGYTF. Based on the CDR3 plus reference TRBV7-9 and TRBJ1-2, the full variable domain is DTGVSQNPRHKITKRGQNVTFRCDPISEHNRLYWYRQTLGQGPEFLTYFQNEAQLEKSRLLSDRFSAERPKGSFSTLEIQRTEQGDSAMYLCASDLVGQGVYGYTFGSGTRLTVV.

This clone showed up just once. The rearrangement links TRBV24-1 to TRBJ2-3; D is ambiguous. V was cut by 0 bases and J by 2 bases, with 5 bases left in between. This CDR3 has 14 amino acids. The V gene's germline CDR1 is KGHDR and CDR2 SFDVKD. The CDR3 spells CATSDLQSTDTQYF. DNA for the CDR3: TGTGCCACCAGTGATTTGCAGTCCACAGATACGCAGTATTTT.

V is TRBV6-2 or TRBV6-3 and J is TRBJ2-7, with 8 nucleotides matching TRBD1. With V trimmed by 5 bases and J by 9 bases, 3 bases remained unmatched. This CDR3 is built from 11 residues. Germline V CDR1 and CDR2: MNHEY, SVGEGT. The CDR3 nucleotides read TGTGCCAGCAGTCAAGACAGGGGGCAGTACTTC. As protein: CASSQDRGQYF.

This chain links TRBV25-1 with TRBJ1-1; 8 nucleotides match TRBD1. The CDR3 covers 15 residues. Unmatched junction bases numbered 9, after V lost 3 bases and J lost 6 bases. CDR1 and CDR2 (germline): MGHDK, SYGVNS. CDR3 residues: CASSDTGQVSPEAFF. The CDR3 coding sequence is TGTGCCAGCAGTGATACGGGACAGGTGAGTCCTGAAGCTTTCTTT.

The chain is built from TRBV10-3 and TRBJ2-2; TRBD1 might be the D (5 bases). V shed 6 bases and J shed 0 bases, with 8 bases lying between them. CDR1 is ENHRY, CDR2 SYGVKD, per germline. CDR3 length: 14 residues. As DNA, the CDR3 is TGTGCCATCAGGGAGACAGCGAACACCGGGGAGCTGTTTTTT. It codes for CAIRETANTGELFF.

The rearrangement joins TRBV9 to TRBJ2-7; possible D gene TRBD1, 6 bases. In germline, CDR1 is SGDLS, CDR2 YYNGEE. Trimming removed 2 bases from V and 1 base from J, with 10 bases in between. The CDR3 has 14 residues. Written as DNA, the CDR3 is TGTGCCAGCAGCGTGGCAGGGGAATCCTACGAGCAGTACTTC. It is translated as CASSVAGESYEQYF.

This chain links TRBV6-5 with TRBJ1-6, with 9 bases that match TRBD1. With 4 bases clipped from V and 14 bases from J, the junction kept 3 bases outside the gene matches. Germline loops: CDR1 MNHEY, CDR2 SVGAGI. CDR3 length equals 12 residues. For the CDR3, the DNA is TGTGCCAGCAGTTCGACAGGGGGGTCCCTCCACTTT. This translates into CASSSTGGSLHF.

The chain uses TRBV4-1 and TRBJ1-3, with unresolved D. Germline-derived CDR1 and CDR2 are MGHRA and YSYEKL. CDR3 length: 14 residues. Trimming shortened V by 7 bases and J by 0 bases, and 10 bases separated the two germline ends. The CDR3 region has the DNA TGCGCCAGCAAAAGGAGAGACTCTGGAAACACCATATATTTT. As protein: CASKRRDSGNTIYF.

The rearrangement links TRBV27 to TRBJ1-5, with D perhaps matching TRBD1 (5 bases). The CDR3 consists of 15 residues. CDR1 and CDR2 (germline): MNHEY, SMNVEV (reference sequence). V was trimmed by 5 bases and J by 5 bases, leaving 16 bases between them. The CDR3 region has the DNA TGTGCCAGCAGTCCCCGCTGGGGCCTAGATCAGCCCCAGCATTTT. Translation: CASSPRWGLDQPQHF.

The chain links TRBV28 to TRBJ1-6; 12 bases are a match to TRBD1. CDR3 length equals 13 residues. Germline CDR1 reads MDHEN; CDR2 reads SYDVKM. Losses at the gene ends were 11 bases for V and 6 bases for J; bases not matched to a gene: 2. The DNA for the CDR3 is TGTGCCGGGACAGGGGGCGGTAATTCACCCCTCCACTTT. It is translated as CAGTGGGNSPLHF.

The CDR3, as DNA: TGTGCCAGCAGTCGTCGGGACAGGGCTTCCTACGAGCAGTACTTC. Its translation is CASSRRDRASYEQYF. This rearrangement joins TRBV7-9 to TRBJ2-7, with 9 positions matching TRBD1. V was pared by 6 bases and J by 1 base, with 7 bases of the junction left unmatched. The CDR3 has 15 residues. The germline V gene encodes CDR1 SEHNR and CDR2 FQNEAQ (reference sequence).

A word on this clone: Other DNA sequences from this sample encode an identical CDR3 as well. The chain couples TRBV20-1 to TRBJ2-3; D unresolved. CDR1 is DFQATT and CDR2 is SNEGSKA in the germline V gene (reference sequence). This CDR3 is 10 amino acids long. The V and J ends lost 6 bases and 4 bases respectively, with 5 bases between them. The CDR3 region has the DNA TGCAGTGCCTCAGCAGATACGCAGTATTTT. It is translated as CSASADTQYF.

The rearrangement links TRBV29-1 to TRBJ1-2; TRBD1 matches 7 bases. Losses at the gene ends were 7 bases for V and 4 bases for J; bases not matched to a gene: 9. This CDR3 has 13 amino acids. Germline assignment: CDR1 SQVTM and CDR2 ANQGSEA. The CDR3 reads CSALTGVGYGYTF. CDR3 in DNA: TGCAGCGCCCTAACAGGGGTGGGCTATGGCTACACCTTC.

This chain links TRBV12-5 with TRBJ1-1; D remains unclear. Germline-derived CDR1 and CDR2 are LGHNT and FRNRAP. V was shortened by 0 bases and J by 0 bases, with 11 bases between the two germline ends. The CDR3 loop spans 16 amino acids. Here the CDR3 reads CASGLVEGSLNTEAFF. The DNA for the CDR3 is TGTGCTAGTGGTTTGGTAGAGGGCAGCTTGAACACTGAAGCTTTCTTT.

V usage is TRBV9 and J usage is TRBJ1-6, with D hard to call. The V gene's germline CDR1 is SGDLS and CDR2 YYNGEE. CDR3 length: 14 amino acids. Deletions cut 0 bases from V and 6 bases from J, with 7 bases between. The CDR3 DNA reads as TGTGCCAGCAGCGTAGCTGGCAGTAATTCACCCCTCCACTTT. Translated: CASSVAGSNSPLHF.

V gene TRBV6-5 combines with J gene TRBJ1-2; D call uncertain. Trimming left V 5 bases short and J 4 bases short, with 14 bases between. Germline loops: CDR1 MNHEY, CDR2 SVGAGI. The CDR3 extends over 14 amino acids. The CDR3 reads CASSPPGQSYGYTF. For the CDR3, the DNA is TGTGCCAGCAGTCCTCCTGGGCAGTCCTATGGCTACACCTTC.

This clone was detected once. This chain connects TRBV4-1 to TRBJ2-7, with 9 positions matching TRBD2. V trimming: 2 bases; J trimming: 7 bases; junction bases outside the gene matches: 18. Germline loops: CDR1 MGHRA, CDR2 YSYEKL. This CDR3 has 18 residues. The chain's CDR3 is CASSQRRGGPAELGEQYF. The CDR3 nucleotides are TGCGCCAGCAGCCAACGGCGGGGGGGCCCCGCCGAGCTAGGAGAGCAGTACTTC.

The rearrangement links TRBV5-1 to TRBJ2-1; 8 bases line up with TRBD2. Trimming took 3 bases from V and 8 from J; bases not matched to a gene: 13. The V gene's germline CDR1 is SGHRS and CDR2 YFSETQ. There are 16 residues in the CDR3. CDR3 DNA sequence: TGCGCCAGCAGCTGGGGGAGCGGGGGAATTTCCGATGAGCAGTTCTTC. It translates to CASSWGSGGISDEQFF.